Reported below is one T cell receptor beta chain. The data were taken from a study of cytomegalovirus exposure and HLA in healthy donors. The germline V gene encodes CDR1 MNHNS and CDR2 SASEGT. CDR3 size: 20 residues. V was pared by 3 bases and J by 0 bases, with 24 bases between. Both 60 Vbeta primers and 13 Jbeta primers went into the PCR. Clones were sequenced by immunoSEQ multiplex PCR, and TCRdb holds only the in-frame ones, with some missing. In the table there are 150,000 to 200,000 clones, more than 70% of which are singletons. The chain joins TRBV6-1 to TRBJ1-5; D is uncertain. This sequence was found in a girl under 18 in good health and CMV-seropositive. What was sequenced was PBMCs. As DNA, the CDR3 is TGTGCCAGCAGTGATATTATTAACCTCAGGATCAGTAATAGCAATCAGCCCCAGCATTTT. It is translated as CASSDIINLRISNSNQPQHF.